This T cell receptor beta chain was retrieved from a study of long-term antiretroviral therapy in people with HIV. The CDR3 length is 15 residues. Germline V gene sequence: CDR1 SGHRS, CDR2 YFSETQ. J was trimmed by 6 bases and V by 2 bases; bases with no gene match: 5. It was version v3.0 of the immunoSEQ assay that was run at survey level. Profiled with immunoSEQ multiplex PCR; TCRdb holds only in-frame clones, not every one. The sample comprises about 35,000 clones, roughly 74% of which are singletons, and nearly 3.5% rests with the top ten. The chain joins TRBV5-1 to TRBJ2-2; 9 bases agree with TRBD1. The sequence came from a man in his forties or fifties with HIV. The sample here was unsorted PBMCs, taken 3 years after starting antiretroviral therapy. This CDR3 is CASSLRQGDAGELFF. The CDR3 coding sequence is TGCGCCAGCAGCTTACGACAGGGGGACGCCGGGGAGCTGTTTTTT.